The rows below give T cell receptor beta chains drawn from one sample of a study of CD8+ T cells in alopecia areata. Generated by immunoSEQ multiplex PCR, the TCRdb table keeps only in-frame clones and is missing some. Of more than 200,000 clones in the sample, approximately 72% are singletons; the top ten hold more than 1%. Material: CD4+ T cells sorted from blood, obtained at week 44, from a patient treated with tofacitinib. The source is a human donor with alopecia areata. The CDR3 runs from the conserved cysteine through the conserved F or W. Clone size is stated in some rows and not others, as once, few, many or a class when expanded.

>TRBJ2-7|.|TRBV18
CASSSVASYEQYF
>TRBJ2-5|.|TRBV18
CASSPPPGPGRETQYF
>TRBJ2-3|.|TRBV2
CASSFSGRSTDTQYF
>TRBJ1-1|.|TRBV19
CASRTGGFEAFF
>TRBJ1-1|.|TRBV29-1
CSVAGALNTEAFF
>TRBJ2-5|.|TRBV18
CASSPRLAGLAETQYF
>TRBJ2-4|few|TRBV2
CASSDGGGVAKNIQYF
>TRBJ2-7|.|TRBV6-1
CASRDGFSYEQYF
>TRBJ1-5|.|TRBV30
CAWSGTGNQPQHF
>TRBJ1-6|once|TRBV7-2
CASSLGPPGRYNSPLHF
>TRBJ2-5|.|TRBV7-7
CASSLRQGGGSSETQYF
>TRBJ2-1|few|TRBV6-5
CASKVGTNGNEQFF
>TRBJ2-2|few|TRBV18
CASSPSGDTGELFF
>TRBJ2-5|.|TRBV11-3
CASSLSTTETQYF
>TRBJ1-6|few|TRBV4-3
CASSQVGVSNSPLHF
>TRBJ2-5|.|TRBV15
CATSRVGQQETQYF